This is a list of T cell receptor beta chains from one sample in a study of identifying expanded T cells in peripheral blood. TCRdb's table, derived via immunoSEQ multiplex PCR, lists solely in-frame clones and lacks some. The repertoire consists of tens of thousands of clones, with roughly 90% occurring once and the leading ten covering around 5.9%. Specimen: blood. These receptors were taken from a person aged 18 to 70 in good health. Both conserved end residues are part of each CDR3. D genes are given only for firm matches. Some rows mark clone size as missing; the rest say once, few, many or name a class of expanded clone.

cdr3_nt: TGTGCCAGCAGCTTAGGGGGTTCAACTAATGAAAAACTGTTTTTT
cdr3_aa: CASSLGGSTNEKLFF
j_call: TRBJ1-4
v_call: TRBV7-2
clone_size: once
d_call: -

cdr3_nt: TGTGCCAGTAGTATGAGGGGGACACTCCAAGAGACCCAGTACTTC
cdr3_aa: CASSMRGTLQETQYF
j_call: TRBJ2-5
v_call: TRBV19
clone_size: -
d_call: -

cdr3_nt: TGTGCCAGCAGCTTGGGGGCAGGAAGCAATCAGCCCCAGCATTTT
cdr3_aa: CASSLGAGSNQPQHF
j_call: TRBJ1-5
v_call: TRBV11-3
clone_size: -
d_call: -

cdr3_nt: TGTGCCAGCAGCGTAAGTGGCGGGGAGCTGTTTTTT
cdr3_aa: CASSVSGGELFF
j_call: TRBJ2-2
v_call: TRBV9
clone_size: -
d_call: -

cdr3_nt: TGTGCCAGTAGTTCGACCGGGACAGGGTCCTACGAGCAGTACTTC
cdr3_aa: CASSSTGTGSYEQYF
j_call: TRBJ2-7
v_call: TRBV19
clone_size: few
d_call: TRBD1

cdr3_nt: TGCGCCAGCAGCAGGCGGCAGACGAACACTGAAGCTTTCTTT
cdr3_aa: CASSRRQTNTEAFF
j_call: TRBJ1-1
v_call: TRBV5-1
clone_size: -
d_call: -

cdr3_nt: TGTGCCAGCAGCTTAGCGCCACTAGCGGGAGGGGACTACGAGCAGTACTTC
cdr3_aa: CASSLAPLAGGDYEQYF
j_call: TRBJ2-7
v_call: TRBV7-6
clone_size: -
d_call: TRBD2

cdr3_nt: TGCGCCAGCAGCCAACCCTTGTTGGGTGCCAATGAAAAACTGTTTTTT
cdr3_aa: CASSQPLLGANEKLFF
j_call: TRBJ1-4
v_call: TRBV4-1
clone_size: -
d_call: -

cdr3_nt: TGTGCCAGCAGGCCCCCCTCTGGAAACACCATATATTTT
cdr3_aa: CASRPPSGNTIYF
j_call: TRBJ1-3
v_call: TRBV28
clone_size: once
d_call: -

cdr3_nt: TGTGCCAGTGCTATCGCCGGTCGGGGCAATCAGCCCCAGCATTTT
cdr3_aa: CASAIAGRGNQPQHF
j_call: TRBJ1-5
v_call: TRBV19
clone_size: -
d_call: -

cdr3_nt: TGTGCCAGCGCTAGCGGGAGGGCCCACAATGAGCAGTTCTTC
cdr3_aa: CASASGRAHNEQFF
j_call: TRBJ2-1
v_call: TRBV21-1
clone_size: -
d_call: -

cdr3_nt: TGTGCCAGTACTCACCTCTCAGGGACAGGGGTTAGTGGCTACACCTTC
cdr3_aa: CASTHLSGTGVSGYTF
j_call: TRBJ1-2
v_call: TRBV19
clone_size: -
d_call: TRBD1

cdr3_nt: TGTGCCAGCAGTTCTCTAGCGGGGGGTTACAATGAGCAGTTCTTC
cdr3_aa: CASSSLAGGYNEQFF
j_call: TRBJ2-1
v_call: TRBV6-6
clone_size: -
d_call: TRBD2

cdr3_nt: TGTGCCAGCAGGGGACAGGGGGCAGGCACTGAAGCTTTCTTT
cdr3_aa: CASRGQGAGTEAFF
j_call: TRBJ1-1
v_call: TRBV7-8
clone_size: once
d_call: TRBD1

cdr3_nt: TGTGCCAGCTCACCAGAGAAAAACTATGGCTACACCTTC
cdr3_aa: CASSPEKNYGYTF
j_call: TRBJ1-2
v_call: TRBV18
clone_size: -
d_call: -

cdr3_nt: TGTGCCAGCAGTTCCAGATCCTACGAGCAGTACTTC
cdr3_aa: CASSSRSYEQYF
j_call: TRBJ2-7
v_call: TRBV6-5
clone_size: -
d_call: -

cdr3_nt: TGTGCCAGCAGTTATGCAGTAACCTACGAGCAGTACTTC
cdr3_aa: CASSYAVTYEQYF
j_call: TRBJ2-7
v_call: TRBV27
clone_size: -
d_call: -

cdr3_nt: TGTGCCAGCAGGCAATTAGGAGGTCAGCCCCAGCATTTT
cdr3_aa: CASRQLGGQPQHF
j_call: TRBJ1-5
v_call: TRBV6-5
clone_size: -
d_call: -

cdr3_nt: TGTGCCAGCAGCTTAGAGTCCACCTACGAGCAGTACTTC
cdr3_aa: CASSLESTYEQYF
j_call: TRBJ2-7
v_call: TRBV7-3
clone_size: -
d_call: -

cdr3_nt: TGTGCCAGCAGCTTAGAGGCGACAGTCAATCAGCCCCAGCATTTT
cdr3_aa: CASSLEATVNQPQHF
j_call: TRBJ1-5
v_call: TRBV5-5
clone_size: -
d_call: -

cdr3_nt: TGTGCCAGCAGTGAATTAGGAGGGTCCGGGGAGCTGTTTTTT
cdr3_aa: CASSELGGSGELFF
j_call: TRBJ2-2
v_call: TRBV25-1
clone_size: -
d_call: -

cdr3_nt: TGTGCCAGTAGTCACGGACCCGGGGAGACCCAGTACTTC
cdr3_aa: CASSHGPGETQYF
j_call: TRBJ2-5
v_call: TRBV19
clone_size: few
d_call: -

cdr3_nt: TGCGCCAGCAGCCAAGGCCTAGGGGCCTACGAGCAGTACTTC
cdr3_aa: CASSQGLGAYEQYF
j_call: TRBJ2-7
v_call: TRBV4-1
clone_size: -
d_call: -

cdr3_nt: TGTGCCAGCAGCTTAGGAAGACAGGGTCGGCCTTTCTTT
cdr3_aa: CASSLGRQGRPFF
j_call: TRBJ1-1
v_call: TRBV7-3
clone_size: once
d_call: TRBD1

cdr3_nt: TGTGCCAGCAGCTCCGGGACAGGGGGTGCACGCTCCTACGAGCAGTACTTC
cdr3_aa: CASSSGTGGARSYEQYF
j_call: TRBJ2-7
v_call: TRBV11-2
clone_size: once
d_call: TRBD1

cdr3_nt: TGTGCCAGCAGCGTGCAACAGGGTGAAGCTTTCTTT
cdr3_aa: CASSVQQGEAFF
j_call: TRBJ1-1
v_call: TRBV9
clone_size: -
d_call: -

cdr3_nt: TGTGCCAGCAGTTACAGGAGTTATAACTATGGCTACACCTTC
cdr3_aa: CASSYRSYNYGYTF
j_call: TRBJ1-2
v_call: TRBV28
clone_size: -
d_call: -

cdr3_nt: TGTGCCAGCAGTTACGGCCGAGACAGCGAGACCCAGTACTTC
cdr3_aa: CASSYGRDSETQYF
j_call: TRBJ2-5
v_call: TRBV6-5
clone_size: -
d_call: -

cdr3_nt: TGTGCCAGCAGCCCGACAGGGTACAATGAGCAGTTCTTC
cdr3_aa: CASSPTGYNEQFF
j_call: TRBJ2-1
v_call: TRBV13
clone_size: few
d_call: TRBD1

cdr3_nt: TGTGCCAGCAGCCATCGACTAGCGGGAGGGGCAGATACGCAGTATTTT
cdr3_aa: CASSHRLAGGADTQYF
j_call: TRBJ2-3
v_call: TRBV11-3
clone_size: -
d_call: TRBD2

cdr3_nt: TGTGCCAGCAGCTTAGAGATTACCTCATTTGCAAAGAGTTCACCCCTCCACTTT
cdr3_aa: CASSLEITSFAKSSPLHF
j_call: TRBJ1-6
v_call: TRBV7-9
clone_size: -
d_call: -

cdr3_nt: TGTGCCAGCAGTGAGACACTTTACACTGAAGCTTTCTTT
cdr3_aa: CASSETLYTEAFF
j_call: TRBJ1-1
v_call: TRBV5-6
clone_size: -
d_call: -

cdr3_nt: TGTGCCTGGAGTGTAATGGCCCGGAAGGATTTC
cdr3_aa: CAWSVMARKDF
j_call: TRBJ1-2
v_call: TRBV30
clone_size: -
d_call: -

cdr3_nt: TGTGCCAGCAGCCAAGCCGGGACAGGGTTGATCTCTGGCTACACCTTC
cdr3_aa: CASSQAGTGLISGYTF
j_call: TRBJ1-2
v_call: TRBV14
clone_size: -
d_call: TRBD1

cdr3_nt: TGTGCCAGCAGCGAATTCCAGGCCGGACAAAACACTGAAGCTTTCTTT
cdr3_aa: CASSEFQAGQNTEAFF
j_call: TRBJ1-1
v_call: TRBV7-3
clone_size: -
d_call: -

cdr3_nt: TGTGCCTTCTCGCGAGCGGGCCCTTCCTACGAGCAGTACTTC
cdr3_aa: CAFSRAGPSYEQYF
j_call: TRBJ2-7
v_call: TRBV30
clone_size: -
d_call: -

cdr3_nt: TGTGCCAGCAGCTCCCGGAGCGAGCAGTTCTTC
cdr3_aa: CASSSRSEQFF
j_call: TRBJ2-1
v_call: TRBV13
clone_size: -
d_call: -

cdr3_nt: TGTGCCAGTAGCCAGACGGGGGGCAGAGAAAAACTGTTTTTT
cdr3_aa: CASSQTGGREKLFF
j_call: TRBJ1-4
v_call: TRBV6-1
clone_size: -
d_call: -

cdr3_nt: TGCGCCAGCAGCTCCGACAGGTCCAATTCACCCCTCCACTTT
cdr3_aa: CASSSDRSNSPLHF
j_call: TRBJ1-6
v_call: TRBV5-1
clone_size: -
d_call: -

cdr3_nt: TGTGCCAGCAGTTCTAATTACCAGACCGGTGGCTACACCTTC
cdr3_aa: CASSSNYQTGGYTF
j_call: TRBJ1-2
v_call: TRBV2
clone_size: -
d_call: -

cdr3_nt: TGCGCCAGCAGCCAAGTCGACAGGGAAGAGACCCAGTACTTC
cdr3_aa: CASSQVDREETQYF
j_call: TRBJ2-5
v_call: TRBV4-1
clone_size: -
d_call: TRBD1

cdr3_nt: TGTGCCAGCAGCAAGGGTCCCGTTCGGGACAGATTTGTTAACTATGGCTACACCTTC
cdr3_aa: CASSKGPVRDRFVNYGYTF
j_call: TRBJ1-2
v_call: TRBV21-1
clone_size: -
d_call: -

cdr3_nt: TGCAGCGTTGCCTTAGGGGGCAATCAGCCCCAGCATTTT
cdr3_aa: CSVALGGNQPQHF
j_call: TRBJ1-5
v_call: TRBV29-1
clone_size: -
d_call: -

cdr3_nt: TGTGCCTGGAGTGATAAGGACGGCTCTTATGGCTACACCTTC
cdr3_aa: CAWSDKDGSYGYTF
j_call: TRBJ1-2
v_call: TRBV30
clone_size: -
d_call: -

cdr3_nt: TGTGCCAGCTCACCTACTACGGACTGGGGTGAGCAGTTCTTC
cdr3_aa: CASSPTTDWGEQFF
j_call: TRBJ2-1
v_call: TRBV18
clone_size: -
d_call: -

cdr3_nt: TGTGCCAGCAGTGAATCAGGGGTCACCGGGGAGCTGTTTTTT
cdr3_aa: CASSESGVTGELFF
j_call: TRBJ2-2
v_call: TRBV25-1
clone_size: -
d_call: -

cdr3_nt: TGTGCCAGCAGCCAAGCTACAGGGTACTCCTACAATGAGCAGTTCTTC
cdr3_aa: CASSQATGYSYNEQFF
j_call: TRBJ2-1
v_call: TRBV4-2
clone_size: -
d_call: -

cdr3_nt: TGTGCCAGCAGCTTTAGGACAGCGAAGAACACCGGGGAGCTGTTTTTT
cdr3_aa: CASSFRTAKNTGELFF
j_call: TRBJ2-2
v_call: TRBV9
clone_size: -
d_call: -

cdr3_nt: TGCGCCAGCAGCAGAAACCAGAACACTGAAGCTTTCTTT
cdr3_aa: CASSRNQNTEAFF
j_call: TRBJ1-1
v_call: TRBV5-1
clone_size: -
d_call: -

cdr3_nt: TGTGCCAGCAGCTCCGAGAGTACTAGCGGGACCGTCAATGAGCAGTTCTTC
cdr3_aa: CASSSESTSGTVNEQFF
j_call: TRBJ2-1
v_call: TRBV7-8
clone_size: -
d_call: TRBD2

cdr3_nt: TGTGCCTGGAGTCAGCGGCGAGGGGAAGGGGAAAAACTGTTTTTT
cdr3_aa: CAWSQRRGEGEKLFF
j_call: TRBJ1-4
v_call: TRBV30
clone_size: -
d_call: -

cdr3_nt: TGCGCCAGCAGCTTGGCGAGGGGATTACAAGAGACCCAGTACTTC
cdr3_aa: CASSLARGLQETQYF
j_call: TRBJ2-5
v_call: TRBV5-1
clone_size: -
d_call: -

cdr3_nt: TGCGCCAGCAGCCCGGGACTAGCACTCTACGAGCAGTACTTC
cdr3_aa: CASSPGLALYEQYF
j_call: TRBJ2-7
v_call: TRBV4-3
clone_size: once
d_call: TRBD2

cdr3_nt: TGTGCCAGCAGTACGGGTTGGGATACGCAGTATTTT
cdr3_aa: CASSTGWDTQYF
j_call: TRBJ2-3
v_call: TRBV7-2
clone_size: -
d_call: -

cdr3_nt: TGTGCCAGCAGCTTAAGACATTCGAACTATGGCTACACCTTC
cdr3_aa: CASSLRHSNYGYTF
j_call: TRBJ1-2
v_call: TRBV11-2
clone_size: -
d_call: -